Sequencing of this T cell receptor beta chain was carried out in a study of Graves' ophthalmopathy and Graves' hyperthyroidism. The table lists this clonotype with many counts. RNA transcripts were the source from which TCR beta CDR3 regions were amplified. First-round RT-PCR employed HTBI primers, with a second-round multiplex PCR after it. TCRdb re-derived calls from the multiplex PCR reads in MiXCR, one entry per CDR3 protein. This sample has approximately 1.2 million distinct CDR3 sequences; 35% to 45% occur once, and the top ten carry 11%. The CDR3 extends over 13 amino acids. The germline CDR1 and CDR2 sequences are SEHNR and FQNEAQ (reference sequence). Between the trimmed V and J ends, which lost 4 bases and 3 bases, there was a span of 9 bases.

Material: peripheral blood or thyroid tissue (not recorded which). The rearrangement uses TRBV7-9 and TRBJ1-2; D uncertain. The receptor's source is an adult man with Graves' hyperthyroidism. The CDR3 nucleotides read TGTGCCAGCAGCTCCCCCCCGGACTATGGCTACACCTTC. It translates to CASSSPPDYGYTF.